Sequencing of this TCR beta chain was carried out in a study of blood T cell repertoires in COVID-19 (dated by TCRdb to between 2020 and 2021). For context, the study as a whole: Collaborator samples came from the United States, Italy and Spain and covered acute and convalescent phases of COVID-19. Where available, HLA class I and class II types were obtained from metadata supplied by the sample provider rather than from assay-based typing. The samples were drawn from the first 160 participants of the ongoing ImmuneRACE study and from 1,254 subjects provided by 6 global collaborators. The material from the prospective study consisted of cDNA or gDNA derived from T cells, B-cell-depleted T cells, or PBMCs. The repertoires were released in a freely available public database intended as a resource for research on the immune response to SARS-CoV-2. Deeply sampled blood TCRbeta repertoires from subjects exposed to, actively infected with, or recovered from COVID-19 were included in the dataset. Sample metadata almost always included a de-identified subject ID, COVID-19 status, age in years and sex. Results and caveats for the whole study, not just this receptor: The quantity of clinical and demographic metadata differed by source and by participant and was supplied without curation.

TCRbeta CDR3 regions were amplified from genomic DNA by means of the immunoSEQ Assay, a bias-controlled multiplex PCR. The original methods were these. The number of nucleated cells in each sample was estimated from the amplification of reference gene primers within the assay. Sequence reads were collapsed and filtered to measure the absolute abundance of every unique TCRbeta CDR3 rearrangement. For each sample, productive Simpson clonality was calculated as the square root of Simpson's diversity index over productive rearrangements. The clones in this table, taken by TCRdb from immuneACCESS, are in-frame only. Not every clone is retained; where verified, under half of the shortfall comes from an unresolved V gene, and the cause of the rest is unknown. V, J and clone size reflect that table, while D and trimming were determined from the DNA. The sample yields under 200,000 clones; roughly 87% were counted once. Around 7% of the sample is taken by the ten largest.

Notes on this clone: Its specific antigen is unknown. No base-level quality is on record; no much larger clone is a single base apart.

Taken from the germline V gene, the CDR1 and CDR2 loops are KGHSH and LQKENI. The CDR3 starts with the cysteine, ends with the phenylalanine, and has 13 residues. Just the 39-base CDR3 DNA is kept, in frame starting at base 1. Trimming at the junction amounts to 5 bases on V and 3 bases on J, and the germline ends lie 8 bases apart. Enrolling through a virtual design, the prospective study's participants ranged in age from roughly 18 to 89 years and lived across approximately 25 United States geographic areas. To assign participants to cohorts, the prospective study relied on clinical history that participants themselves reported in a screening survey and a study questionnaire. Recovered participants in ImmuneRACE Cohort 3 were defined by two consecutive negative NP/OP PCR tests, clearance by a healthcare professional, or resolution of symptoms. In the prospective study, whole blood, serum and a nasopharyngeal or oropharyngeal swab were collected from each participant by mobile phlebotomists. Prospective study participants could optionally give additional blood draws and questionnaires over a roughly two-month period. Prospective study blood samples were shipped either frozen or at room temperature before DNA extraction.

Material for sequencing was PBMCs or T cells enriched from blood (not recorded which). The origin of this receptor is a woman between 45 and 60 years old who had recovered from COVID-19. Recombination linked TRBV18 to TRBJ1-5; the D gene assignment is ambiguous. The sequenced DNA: TGTGCCAGCTCAAGAGGTAACAATCAGCCCCAGCATTTT. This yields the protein CASSRGNNQPQHF.